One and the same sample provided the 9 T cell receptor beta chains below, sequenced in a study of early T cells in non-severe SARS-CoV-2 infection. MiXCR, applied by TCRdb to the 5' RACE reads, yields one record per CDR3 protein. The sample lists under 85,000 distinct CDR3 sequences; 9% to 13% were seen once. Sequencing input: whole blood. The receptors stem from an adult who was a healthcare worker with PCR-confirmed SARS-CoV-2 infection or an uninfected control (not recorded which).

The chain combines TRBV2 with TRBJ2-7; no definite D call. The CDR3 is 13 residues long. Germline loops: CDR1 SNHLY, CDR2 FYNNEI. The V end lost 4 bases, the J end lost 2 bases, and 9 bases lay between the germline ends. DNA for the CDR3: TGTGCCAGCAGTGCGGCGGACCCCTACGAGCAGTACTTC. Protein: CASSAADPYEQYF.

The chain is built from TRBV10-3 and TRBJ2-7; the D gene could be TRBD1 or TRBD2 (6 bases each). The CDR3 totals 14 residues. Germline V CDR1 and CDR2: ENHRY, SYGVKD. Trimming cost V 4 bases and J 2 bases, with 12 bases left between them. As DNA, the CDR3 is TGTGCCATCAGTGGTAGGAGGGGGACCTACGAGCAGTACTTC. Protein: CAISGRRGTYEQYF.

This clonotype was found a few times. This CDR3 reads CASSFLAGPDSYEQYF. CDR3 nucleotide sequence: TGCGCCAGCAGCTTTCTAGCGGGGCCCGACTCCTACGAGCAGTACTTC. The chain joins TRBV5-1 to TRBJ2-7, with TRBD2 identical over 9 bases. The junction had 6 bases not matched to a gene; V was cut back by 2 bases and J by 0 bases. The CDR3 sequence is 16 residues long. Germline V lookup: CDR1 SGHRS, CDR2 YFSETQ.

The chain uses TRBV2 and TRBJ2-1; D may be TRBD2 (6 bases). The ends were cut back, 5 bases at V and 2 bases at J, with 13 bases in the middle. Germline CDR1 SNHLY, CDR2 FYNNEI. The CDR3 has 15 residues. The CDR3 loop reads CASSSLLAPYNEQFF. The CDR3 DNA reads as TGTGCCAGCAGTTCACTGCTAGCGCCCTACAATGAGCAGTTCTTC.

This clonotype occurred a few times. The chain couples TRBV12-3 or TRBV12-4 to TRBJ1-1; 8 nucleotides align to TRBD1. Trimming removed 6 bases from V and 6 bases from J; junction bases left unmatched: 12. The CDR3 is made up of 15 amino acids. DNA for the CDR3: TGTGCCAGCAGCGGGACAGGTCCCCCCGTGGCTGAAGCTTTCTTT. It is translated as CASSGTGPPVAEAFF.

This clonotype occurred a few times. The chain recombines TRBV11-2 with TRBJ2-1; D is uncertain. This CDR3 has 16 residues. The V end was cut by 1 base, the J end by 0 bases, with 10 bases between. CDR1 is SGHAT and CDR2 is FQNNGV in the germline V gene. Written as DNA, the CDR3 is TGTGCCAGCAGCTTAGGGTACGGTAGCTCCTACAATGAGCAGTTCTTC. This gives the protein CASSLGYGSSYNEQFF.

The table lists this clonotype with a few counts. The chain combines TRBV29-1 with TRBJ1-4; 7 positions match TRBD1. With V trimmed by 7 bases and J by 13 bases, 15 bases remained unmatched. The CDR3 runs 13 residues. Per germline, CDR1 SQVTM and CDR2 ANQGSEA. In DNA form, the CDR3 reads TGCAGCGCCCTCCGGGACAGTGGGCTTGGACTGTTTTTT. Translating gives CSALRDSGLGLFF.

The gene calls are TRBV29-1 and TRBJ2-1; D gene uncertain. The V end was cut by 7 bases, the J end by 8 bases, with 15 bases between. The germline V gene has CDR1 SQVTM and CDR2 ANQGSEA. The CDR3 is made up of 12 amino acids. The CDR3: CSASPEVDEQFF. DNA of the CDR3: TGCAGCGCCAGCCCAGAGGTGGATGAGCAGTTCTTC.

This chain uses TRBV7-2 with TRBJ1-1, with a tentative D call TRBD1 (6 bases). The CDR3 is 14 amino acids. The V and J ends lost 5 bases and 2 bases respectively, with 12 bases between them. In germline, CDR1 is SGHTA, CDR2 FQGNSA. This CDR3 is CASSTQGFNTEAFF. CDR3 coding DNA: TGTGCCAGCAGCACTCAGGGGTTCAACACTGAAGCTTTCTTT.